Below, one TCR beta chain is given with its context. Antigen specificity is unknown. With V trimmed by 6 bases and J by 6 bases, 8 bases remained unmatched. Per the germline V gene, CDR1 is MDHEN and CDR2 is SYDVKM. The CDR3 is made up of 16 amino acids. This sample was taken from a study of CD8 T cells in ankylosing spondylitis. General study points: Peripheral blood held disease-linked clones only at relatively low frequency, and these were CD8+. Earlier literature documents some of the motif variants in reactive arthritis synovial fluid and blood. What appeared characteristic of ankylosing spondylitis blood was a TCR beta motif of fewer than ten highly homologous variants. Significantly higher representation of disease-linked clones was reported for matched ankylosing spondylitis synovial fluid.

5'-RACE, quantitative and with molecular barcodes, yielded the TCR beta libraries. MiXCR, run by TCRdb on the 5' RACE reads, gives a single entry per CDR3 protein. This sample has about 390,000 distinct CDR3 sequences, with 20% to 25% found just once. This TCR was recovered from a male donor with ankylosing spondylitis. The rearrangement uses TRBV28 and TRBJ2-1; 13 bases align to TRBD2. The sequenced sample consisted of blood, either unsorted or a sorted T cell fraction (not recorded which). In nucleotides, the CDR3 is TGTGCCAGCAGGTCTACTAGCGGGAGGGGGATCAATGAGCAGTTCTTC. Its protein is CASRSTSGRGINEQFF.